This T cell receptor beta chain was recorded in a study of T-cell memory formation after mild COVID-19 listed by TCRdb under 2021. In terms of the full investigation: TCR sequence clusters from the two donors were largely donor specific. The cohort comprised two young, previously healthy adult volunteers, one female and one male. In a couple of donors, T-cell clones that expanded and contracted after mild COVID-19 were tracked by sequencing TCRalpha and TCRbeta repertoires over time. Overall study outcomes, separate from this receptor: The second-wave clones that peaked on day 37 were not confirmed to be SARS-CoV-2 specific. From day 15 to 85, contracting clones showed balanced CD4/CD8 phenotypes, whereas a second wave of clones that expanded from day 15 to 37 leaned towards CD4+. Some responding clones were detected in pre-infection memory, which suggested that pre-existing cross-reactive memory T cells had joined the SARS-CoV-2 response. Contracting CD4+ clones appeared mostly in the CM and EM memory subsets, whereas CD8+ clones were enriched in EMRA. The study included only a couple of mild cases, and larger cohorts that include severe cases with pre-infection samples were judged to be necessary.

This clonotype was seen more than once but under ten times. The target of this receptor is not known. No per-base quality is available; no much larger clone lies one base away. Ficoll-Paque density gradient centrifugation was used to isolate PBMCs. Sequencing was performed on an Illumina NovaSeq 6000. cDNA libraries for TCRalpha and TCRbeta were prepared by 5'RACE using constant-segment primers, with sample barcodes and unique molecular identifiers added. Trizol reagent was used to extract RNA from every sample. Libraries were amplified in two PCR steps, with a second sample barcode and Illumina TruSeq adapters added in the second step. Libraries were sequenced on an Illumina NovaSeq with 2 x 150 bp paired-end reads. Per the source publication's procedure: The reads were demultiplexed and collapsed into UMI-guided consensus sequences using migec v1.2.7. With mixcr v2.1.11, UMI consensuses were aligned to TRA and TRB V and J templates and assembled into clonotypes. A clonotype was counted as expanded or contracted only if both edgeR and NoisET called the change significant, with noise models trained on biological replicates. For edgeR calls, the thresholds were a false discovery rate-adjusted p below 0.01 and a log2 fold-change of 1. As an exploratory analysis of dynamics, PCA with hierarchical clustering was applied to max-normalized trajectories of the 1000 most abundant clonotypes. The CD4 or CD8 phenotype of responding clones was assigned using the separately sequenced CD4+ and CD8+ repertoires. The raw public reads went through TCRdb reprocessing: fastp at Q25, MiXCR clone calling, in-frame beta chains kept. One record per CDR3 amino acid sequence lists the most common genes and DNA. The V and J calls follow TCRdb's processing rather than the paper's. Here the sample has about 270,000 distinct CDR3 sequences; 16% occur a single time. 20% to 25% of the sample is held by the ten biggest clonotypes.

At the junction V is shortened by 2 bases and J by 6 bases, with 13 bases in between. The germline V gene yields SGHVS for CDR1 and FNYEAQ for CDR2. The CDR3 numbers 14 residues from cysteine through phenylalanine. Solely the CDR3 DNA is kept, with 42 bases framed from the first base. The TCR was taken from a man younger than 35 who had mild COVID-19 (a few samples of this study predate the infection). The sample titles of this study are shuffled in the database, so cell type and time point are left out; the donor was told from shared clones. This chain is built from TRBV7-6 and TRBJ1-1; the D region possibly corresponds to TRBD1 (6 bases align). The sequenced sample consisted of PBMCs or a T cell subset sorted from them (not recorded which). The sequenced DNA is TGTGCCAGCAGCTTATCGGGGGGGGCCGCTGAAGCTTTCTTT. Its coded protein is CASSLSGGAAEAFF. With the portions outside the CDR3 filled from the reference TRBV7-6 and TRBJ1-1 genes, the complete variable region becomes GAGVSQSPRYKVTKRGQDVALRCDPISGHVSLYWYRQALGQGPEFLTYFNYEAQQDKSGLPNDRFSAERPEGSISTLTIQRTEQRDSAMYRCASSLSGGAAEAFFGQGTRLTVV.